One sample yielded the 8 T cell receptor beta chains listed below, sequenced in a study of OX40 agonist ivuxolimab in advanced cancers. Repertoires were generated with immunoSEQ multiplex PCR, while TCRdb's copy carries only in-frame clones and drops some. The sample holds approximately 82,000 clones, 88% seen once. The material sequenced was CD4+ or CD8+ T cells sorted from blood, taken in a trial of the OX40 agonist ivuxolimab. These receptors all stem from an adult with an advanced solid tumor such as melanoma, head and neck, liver or kidney cancer.

CDR3 bases: TGTGCCACCATACGGACAGGTGAAGCTTTCTTT. Protein product: CATIRTGEAFF. The rearrangement uses TRBV28 and TRBJ1-1, with 7 bases lining up with TRBD1. CDR1 is MDHEN and CDR2 is SYDVKM in the germline V gene. The CDR3 spans 11 residues. With V trimmed by 10 bases and J by 7 bases, 6 bases remained unmatched.

This chain connects TRBV6-1 to TRBJ2-1; 9 nucleotides match TRBD1. The CDR3 extends over 13 amino acids. The germline gives CDR1 MNHNS, CDR2 SASEGT. Losses at the gene ends were 8 bases for V and 4 bases for J; bases not matched to a gene: 3. The CDR3 reads CASGTGNYNEQFF. The CDR3 region has the DNA TGTGCCAGCGGGACAGGGAATTACAATGAGCAGTTCTTC.

The gene calls are TRBV5-1 and TRBJ2-5, with D uncertain. Trimming cost V 0 bases and J 1 base, with 4 bases left between them. There are 13 residues in the CDR3. The V gene's germline CDR1 is SGHRS and CDR2 YFSETQ. The CDR3 loop is CASSLGAQETQYF. In nucleotides, the CDR3 is TGCGCCAGCAGCTTGGGGGCCCAAGAGACCCAGTACTTC.

This chain uses TRBV29-1 with TRBJ2-1; possibly TRBD2 for D (5 bases). Germline CDR1 is SQVTM and CDR2 is ANQGSEA. Trimming cost V 0 bases and J 4 bases, with 10 bases left between them. CDR3 length equals 14 residues. The CDR3 DNA reads TGCAGCGTTGAAGATAATGGCGGGTACAATGAGCAGTTCTTC. Its translation: CSVEDNGGYNEQFF.

V and J are TRBV11-2 and TRBJ2-5, with D perhaps TRBD1 (6 bases). V lost 10 bases, J lost 2 bases, and 14 bases lay in between. Per the germline V gene, CDR1 is SGHAT and CDR2 is FQNNGV. The CDR3 is 13 amino acids. The CDR3: CATAQGVQETQYF. DNA of the CDR3: TGTGCCACCGCACAGGGCGTGCAAGAGACCCAGTACTTC. Drawing the rest from reference TRBV11-2 and TRBJ2-5, the complete variable domain is EAGVAQSPRYKIIEKRQSVAFWCNPISGHATLYWYQQILGQGPKLLIQFQNNGVVDDSQLPKDRFSAERLKGVDSTLKIQPAKLEDSAVYLCATAQGVQETQYFGPGTRLLVL.

This chain joins TRBV2 and TRBJ2-3; 8 bases fit TRBD1. This CDR3 spans 17 amino acids. The V segment lost 6 bases and the J segment 0 bases; nucleotides outside the gene matches: 11. Per the germline V gene, CDR1 is SNHLY and CDR2 is FYNNEI. CDR3 residues: CASRSGTGTISTDTQYF. The CDR3 DNA sequence: TGTGCCAGCAGGTCCGGGACAGGAACCATTAGCACAGATACGCAGTATTTT. The full variable domain, in which reference TRBV2 and TRBJ2-3 provide the parts outside the CDR3, is EPEVTQTPSHQVTQMGQEVILRCVPISNHLYFYWYRQILGQKVEFLVSFYNNEISEKSEIFDDQFSVERPDGSNFTLKIRSTKLEDSAMYFCASRSGTGTISTDTQYFGPGTRLTVL.

This clone was observed a single time. The chain carries TRBV7-2 and TRBJ2-3; D perhaps matches TRBD1 (6 bases). This CDR3 contains 15 residues. The germline CDR1 and CDR2 sequences are SGHTA and FQGNSA. Trimming cost V 4 bases and J 4 bases, with 15 bases left between them. CDR3 nucleotides: TGTGCCAGCAGCTCCGCTCAGGGGACCTCAGATACGCAGTATTTT. Encoded protein: CASSSAQGTSDTQYF.

The chain is built from TRBV6-5 and TRBJ2-5; the match to TRBD1 covers 8 bases. Germline assignment: CDR1 MNHEY and CDR2 SVGAGI. This CDR3 comprises 14 residues. J gave up 1 base and V 8 bases, and 6 bases lay outside the gene matches. CDR3 loop: CASSGGGLQETQYF. CDR3 nucleotides: TGTGCCAGCTCAGGGGGCGGTCTCCAAGAGACCCAGTACTTC.